This T cell receptor (beta chain) appears in the sequencing data of a study of graft-versus-host responses after intestinal transplantation. In the study overall: The whole recipient group had anti-thymocyte globulin induction followed by tacrolimus and steroids for roughly 3 years. The study's findings and limits: GvH clonotypes were identified within recipient marrow, with a subset emerging first in ileum or blood.

This clone has only one observation. Its matching antigen is unknown. Here immunoSEQ multiplex PCR was the method, and the copy in TCRdb shows in-frame clones only, minus some. The sample has 25,000 to 35,000 clones; about 80% are singletons. Germline V gene sequence: CDR1 SGHRS, CDR2 YFSETQ. This CDR3 contains 15 residues. Trimming removed 4 bases from V and 10 bases from J; junction bases left unmatched: 8. The chain carries TRBV5-1 and TRBJ2-1; 13 bases line up with TRBD2. The input for sequencing was unstimulated CD8+ T cells sorted from spleen or lymph node cells, taken before intestinal transplant. This sequence originates from a human donor who received an intestinal transplant. In DNA form, the CDR3 reads TGCGCCAGCAGCCGTGGACTAGCGGGAGTCGGCGAGCAGTTCTTC. This encodes CASSRGLAGVGEQFF.